The 11 T cell receptor beta chains listed next were all sequenced from one sample in a study of blood T cell repertoires in COVID-19. The repertoire was sequenced with immunoSEQ multiplex PCR; TCRdb's copy has only in-frame clones and lacks some. Of about 260,000 clones listed, about 87% are singletons. Sequencing was performed on peripheral blood. Source of these receptors: a woman in her seventies with COVID-19, enrolled during active disease.

This chain joins TRBV15 and TRBJ1-5; 7 nucleotides agree with TRBD1. Germline V gene lookup returns CDR1 LNHNV and CDR2 YYDKDF (reference sequence). The CDR3 consists of 14 residues. J gave up 1 base and V 5 bases, and 2 bases lay outside the gene matches. The CDR3 here is CATSAGGSNQPQHF. The CDR3 DNA sequence: TGTGCCACCAGCGCAGGGGGGAGCAATCAGCCCCAGCATTTT.

The chain combines TRBV14 with TRBJ2-6; 7 nucleotides agree with TRBD1. The CDR3 consists of 17 residues. V shed 6 bases and J 0 bases; nucleotides not matched to a gene: 8. In germline, CDR1 is SGHDN, CDR2 FVKESK. CDR3 in amino acids: CASSPPGQFSGANVLTF. For the CDR3, the DNA is TGTGCCAGCAGTCCTCCGGGACAGTTCTCTGGGGCCAACGTCCTGACTTTC. The full variable domain, its missing parts supplied by reference TRBV14 and TRBJ2-6, is EAGVTQFPSHSVIEKGQTVTLRCDPISGHDNLYWYRRVMGKEIKFLLHFVKESKQDESGMPNNRFLAERTGGTYSTLKVQPAELEDSGVYFCASSPPGQFSGANVLTFGAGSRLTVL.

The J gene is TRBJ1-6, the V gene TRBV4-1; D is unclear. V lost 1 base and J lost 5, with 9 bases in between. The CDR3 is made up of 15 amino acids. CDR1 is MGHRA, CDR2 YSYEKL, per germline. The CDR3 DNA is TGCGCCAGCAGCCAAGCGGTATCCGATAATTCACCCCTCCACTTT. Amino acid sequence: CASSQAVSDNSPLHF.

The chain links TRBV13 to TRBJ2-3; TRBD2 matches at 8 bases. V gave up 0 bases and J gave up 4 bases; unmatched junction bases: 15. CDR1 and CDR2 (germline): PRHDT, FYEKMQ (reference sequence). This CDR3 comprises 19 residues. Written as DNA, the CDR3 is TGTGCCAGCAGCTTAGGCCTAGCGGGTGCTTCCATCTACCCAGATACGCAGTATTTT. Translated, it gives CASSLGLAGASIYPDTQYF.

V gene TRBV29-1 combines with J gene TRBJ2-7, with a weak D call TRBD1 (6 bases). Trimming stripped 4 bases from V and 6 bases from J, with 19 bases between. This CDR3 contains 14 residues. The germline CDR1 and CDR2 sequences are SQVTM and ANQGSEA. The CDR3 region has the DNA TGCAGCGTTGTTGTAGGCGCAACAGGGACCGAGCAGTACTTC. Translating it yields CSVVVGATGTEQYF.

The chain employs TRBV19 and TRBJ1-1; 7 positions match TRBD1. The CDR3 runs 14 residues. The germline V gene encodes CDR1 LNHDA and CDR2 SQIVND (reference sequence). V shed 8 bases, J shed 5 bases, and the junction held 11 bases outside the gene matches. CDR3 region: CASQGRGQRTEAFF. Written as DNA, the CDR3 is TGTGCCAGTCAAGGTAGGGGGCAGAGGACTGAAGCTTTCTTT.

The V call is TRBV30, the J call TRBJ1-1; D unclear. V lost 0 bases and J lost 1, with 6 bases in between. The length of the CDR3 is 13 residues. Looked up from germline, CDR1 is GTSNPN and CDR2 is SVGIG (reference sequence). CDR3 DNA: TGTGCCTGGAGTGTAAGAGGGAACACTGAAGCTTTCTTT. Its protein is CAWSVRGNTEAFF.

The chain joins TRBV30 to TRBJ1-2, with 10 bases identical to TRBD1. The germline V gene encodes CDR1 GTSNPN and CDR2 SVGIG (reference sequence). V trimming: 3 bases; J trimming: 3 bases; junction bases outside the gene matches: 4. There are 14 residues in the CDR3. The CDR3 sequence is CAWRGDRGYYGYTF. The DNA of the CDR3 is TGTGCCTGGAGAGGGGACAGGGGTTACTATGGCTACACCTTC.

The chain employs TRBV5-6 and TRBJ2-5; 11 bases line up with TRBD2. J gave up 5 bases and V 0 bases, and 9 bases lay outside the gene matches. Germline V gene sequence: CDR1 SGHDT, CDR2 YYEEEE. The CDR3 is 17 amino acids. In DNA, the CDR3 is TGTGCCAGCAGCTTGGTACTAGCGGGGGCCGGTCGGGAGACCCAGTACTTC. It is translated as CASSLVLAGAGRETQYF.

The chain carries TRBV5-4 and TRBJ1-2, with a weak D call TRBD1 (6 bases). The CDR3 runs 14 residues. The germline V gene encodes CDR1 SGHNT and CDR2 YYREEE (reference sequence). With 4 bases removed from V and 4 bases from J, the gap between germline ends came to 14 bases. CDR3 DNA: TGTGCCAGCAGCCATCCCACAGGGAGCTATGGCTACACCTTC. This gives the protein CASSHPTGSYGYTF.

The chain is built from TRBV18 and TRBJ1-2, with 7 bases matching TRBD1. There are 16 residues in the CDR3. CDR1 is KGHSH and CDR2 is LQKENI in the germline V gene. With 5 bases clipped from V and 2 bases from J, the junction kept 11 bases outside the gene matches. CDR3 in amino acids: CASSLNSGGENYGYTF. Written as DNA, the CDR3 is TGTGCCAGCTCATTAAACTCAGGGGGAGAGAACTATGGCTACACCTTC. Combining the CDR3 with reference TRBV18 and TRBJ1-2 gives the whole variable domain NAGVMQNPRHLVRRRGQEARLRCSPMKGHSHVYWYRQLPEEGLKFMVYLQKENIIDESGMPKERFSAEFPKEGPSILRIQQVVRGDSAAYFCASSLNSGGENYGYTFGSGTRLTVV.